This T cell receptor beta chain came from a study of blood T cells in healthy people across ages. Every donor provided ten milliliters of peripheral blood. A second PCR, run for about 6 to 11 cycles, used a sample-barcoded 5' primer plus a J-beta primer mix. MiXCR, applied by TCRdb to the 5' RACE reads, yields one record per CDR3 protein. The table includes fewer than 950,000 distinct CDR3 sequences, about 53% detected once. This clonotype was counted only a few times. What it binds is unknown. Study conclusions and caveats: Strong correlation linked observed beta diversity and percent naive T cells. Donors of long life had a larger count of naive CD4+ cells and greater diversity than aged donors.

V was trimmed by 7 bases and J by 1 base, leaving 16 bases between them. Germline assignment: CDR1 SQVTM and CDR2 ANQGSEA. The CDR3 totals 14 residues. V is TRBV29-1 and J is TRBJ2-5, with D perhaps TRBD2 (6 bases). The sample was blood. The clonotype originates from an elderly man in good health. This CDR3 is CSDQFGGFQETQYF. The CDR3 nucleotides read TGCAGCGACCAATTCGGAGGGTTCCAAGAGACCCAGTACTTC.